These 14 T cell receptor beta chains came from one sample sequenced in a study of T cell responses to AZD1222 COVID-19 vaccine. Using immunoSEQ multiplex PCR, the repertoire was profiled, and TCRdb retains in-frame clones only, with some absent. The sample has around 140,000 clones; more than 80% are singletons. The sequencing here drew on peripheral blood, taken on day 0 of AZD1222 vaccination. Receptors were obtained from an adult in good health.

CDR3 region: CASGEGLSEKLFF. The DNA for the CDR3 is TGTGCCAGTGGGGAGGGGTTGAGTGAAAAACTGTTTTTT. This chain uses TRBV12-3 or TRBV12-4 with TRBJ1-4; D might be TRBD1 (5 bases). With 9 bases removed from V and 7 bases from J, the gap between germline ends came to 15 bases. The CDR3 length is 13 residues.

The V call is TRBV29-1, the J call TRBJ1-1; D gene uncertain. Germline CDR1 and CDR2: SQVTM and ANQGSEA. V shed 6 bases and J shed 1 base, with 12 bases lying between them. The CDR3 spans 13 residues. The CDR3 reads CSVGAHSNTEAFF. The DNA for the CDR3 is TGCAGCGTCGGAGCACACTCGAACACTGAAGCTTTCTTT.

The CDR3 DNA reads TGCAGTGCAACTCGTCGGACTGAAGCTTTCTTT. Translated, it gives CSATRRTEAFF. The chain links TRBV20-1 to TRBJ1-1; D not certain. Trimming pared 6 bases from V and 5 bases from J, leaving 10 bases between. The length of the CDR3 is 11 residues. CDR1 and CDR2 from the germline V gene are DFQATT and SNEGSKA (reference sequence).

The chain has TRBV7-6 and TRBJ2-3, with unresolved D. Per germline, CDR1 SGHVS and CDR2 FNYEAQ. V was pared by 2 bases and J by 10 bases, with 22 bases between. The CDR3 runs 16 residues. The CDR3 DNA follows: TGTGCCAGCAGCTTAAGGGCAGGACCGTCCGCTCGCCCGCAGTATTTT. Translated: CASSLRAGPSARPQYF.

CDR3 nucleotides: TGCGCCAGCAGCCTCCCCAGCGGGAGTAGCACAGATACGCAGTATTTT. Amino acid sequence: CASSLPSGSSTDTQYF. J is TRBJ2-3 and V is TRBV5-1; 8 bases align to TRBD2. This CDR3 is built from 16 residues. Germline values: CDR1 SGHRS, CDR2 YFSETQ. V gave up 4 bases and J gave up 0 bases; unmatched junction bases: 7. Filled out from reference TRBV5-1 and TRBJ2-3, the complete variable domain reads KAGVTQTPRYLIKTRGQQVTLSCSPISGHRSVSWYQQTPGQGLQFLFEYFSETQRNKGNFPGRFSGRQFSNSRSEMNVSTLELGDSALYLCASSLPSGSSTDTQYFGPGTRLTVL.

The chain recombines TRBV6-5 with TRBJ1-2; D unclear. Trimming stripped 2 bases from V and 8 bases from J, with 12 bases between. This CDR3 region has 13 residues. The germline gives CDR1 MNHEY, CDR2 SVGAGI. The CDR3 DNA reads TGTGCCAGCAGTTACCTTGCGGGGAAGGGCTACACCTTC. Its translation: CASSYLAGKGYTF.

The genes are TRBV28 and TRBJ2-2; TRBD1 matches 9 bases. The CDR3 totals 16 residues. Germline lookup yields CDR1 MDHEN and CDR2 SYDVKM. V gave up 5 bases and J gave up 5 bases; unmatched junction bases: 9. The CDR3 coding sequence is TGTGCCAGCAGTACCCGACAGGGGGTAGGAACCGGGGAGCTGTTTTTT. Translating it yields CASSTRQGVGTGELFF.

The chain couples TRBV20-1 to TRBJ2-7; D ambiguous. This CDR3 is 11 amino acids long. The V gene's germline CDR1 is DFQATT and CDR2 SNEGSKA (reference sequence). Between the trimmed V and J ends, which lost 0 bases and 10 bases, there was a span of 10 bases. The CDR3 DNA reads TGCAGTGCTAGAGATAGGGTCAACCAGTACTTC. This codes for CSARDRVNQYF.

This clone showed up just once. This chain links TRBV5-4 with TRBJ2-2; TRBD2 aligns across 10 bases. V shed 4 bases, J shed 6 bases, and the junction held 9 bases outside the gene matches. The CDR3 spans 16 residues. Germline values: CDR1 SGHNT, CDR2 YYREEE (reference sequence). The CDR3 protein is CASSGRAGGLAGELFF. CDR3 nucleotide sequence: TGTGCCAGCAGCGGTAGAGCGGGAGGGTTAGCCGGGGAGCTGTTTTTT. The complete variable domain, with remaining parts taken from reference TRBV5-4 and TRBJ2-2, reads ETGVTQSPTHLIKTRGQQVTLRCSSQSGHNTVSWYQQALGQGPQFIFQYYREEENGRGNFPPRFSGLQFPNYSSELNVNALELDDSALYLCASSGRAGGLAGELFFGEGSRLTVL.

The CDR3: CASSSRAGTSYNEQFF. As DNA, the CDR3 is TGTGCCAGCAGCTCCCGAGCGGGGACCTCCTACAATGAGCAGTTCTTC. J is TRBJ2-1 and V is TRBV7-2, with TRBD2 identical over 7 bases. There are 16 residues in the CDR3. Germline values: CDR1 SGHTA, CDR2 FQGNSA. V trimming: 4 bases; J trimming: 0 bases; junction bases outside the gene matches: 6.

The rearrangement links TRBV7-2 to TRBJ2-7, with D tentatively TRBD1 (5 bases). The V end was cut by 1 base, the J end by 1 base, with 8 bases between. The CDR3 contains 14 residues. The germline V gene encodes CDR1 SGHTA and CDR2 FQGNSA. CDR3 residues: CASSLGGWSYEQYF. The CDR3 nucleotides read TGTGCCAGCAGCTTAGGGGGCTGGTCCTACGAGCAGTACTTC.

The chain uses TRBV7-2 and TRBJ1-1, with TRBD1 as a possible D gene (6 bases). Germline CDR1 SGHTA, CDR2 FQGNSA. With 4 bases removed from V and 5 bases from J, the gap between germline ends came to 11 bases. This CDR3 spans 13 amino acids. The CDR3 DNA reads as TGTGCCAGCAGCTCAAAACAGGGAACTGAAGCTTTCTTT. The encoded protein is CASSSKQGTEAFF. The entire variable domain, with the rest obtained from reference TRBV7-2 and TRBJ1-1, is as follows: GAGVSQSPSNKVTEKGKDVELRCDPISGHTALYWYRQSLGQGLEFLIYFQGNSAPDKSGLPSDRFSAERTGGSVSTLTIQRTQQEDSAVYLCASSSKQGTEAFFGQGTRLTVV.

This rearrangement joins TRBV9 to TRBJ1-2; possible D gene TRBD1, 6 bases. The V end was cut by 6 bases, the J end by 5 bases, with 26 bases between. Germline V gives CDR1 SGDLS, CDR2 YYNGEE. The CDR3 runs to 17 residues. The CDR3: CASTPLPGWNRVYGYTF. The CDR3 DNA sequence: TGTGCCAGCACCCCCCTGCCTGGTTGGAACAGGGTATATGGCTACACCTTC. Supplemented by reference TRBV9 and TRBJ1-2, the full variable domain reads DSGVTQTPKHLITATGQRVTLRCSPRSGDLSVYWYQQSLDQGLQFLIQYYNGEERAKGNILERFSAQQFPDLHSELNLSSLELGDSALYFCASTPLPGWNRVYGYTFGSGTRLTVV.

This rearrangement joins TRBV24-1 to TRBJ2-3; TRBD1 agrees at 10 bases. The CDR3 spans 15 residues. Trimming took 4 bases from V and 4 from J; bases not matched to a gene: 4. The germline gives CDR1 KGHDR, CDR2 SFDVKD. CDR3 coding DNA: TGTGCCACCAGTGACCCGGGACAGGGGCCAGATACGCAGTATTTT. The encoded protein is CATSDPGQGPDTQYF.